A selection of T cell receptor beta chains follows, all from one sample in a study of radiotherapy plus CTLA-4 blockade in lung cancer. TCRdb's copy holds only in-frame clones and misses some; the assay was immunoSEQ multiplex PCR. The sample contains about 97,000 clones, about four fifths of which appear only once. Specimen: peripheral blood, collected from a patient treated with radiotherapy plus ipilimumab. These receptors were obtained from a human donor with non-small cell lung cancer who had a partial response to radiotherapy plus ipilimumab. Some clones in this sample may be carry-over from other donors' samples. CDR3s leave out the opening cysteine and the closing phenylalanine or tryptophan.

TRBV6-5	TRBJ1-2	11	ASRNRAGLGYT
TRBV7-9	TRBJ2-1	12	ASSRYRGGNEQF
TRBV4-2	TRBJ2-1	14	ASSQWGLAGYNEQF
TRBV12-5	TRBJ2-3	13	ASGLGQGRTDTQY
TRBV7-2	TRBJ2-6	16	ASSLGSLRRPGANVLT
TRBV19	TRBJ1-2	11	ASSILGAQGYT
TRBV7-2	TRBJ2-7	15	ASSFSFLAKGSYEQY
TRBV9	TRBJ1-3	12	ASSVEGAGDTIY
TRBV7-9	TRBJ2-1	15	ASSLPTGTSVYNEQF
TRBV13	TRBJ1-1	12	ASRAYGQGSVAF
TRBV7-2	TRBJ2-7	16	ASSLIVYGTSVTYEQY
TRBV7-2	TRBJ2-3	14	ASSLSLAGGLDTQY
TRBV18	TRBJ1-2	12	ASSPPGTDYGYT
TRBV6-1	TRBJ2-7	9	ASSDLYEQY
TRBV5-1	TRBJ1-6	14	ASSFLSPGEESPLH
TRBV14	TRBJ1-4	13	ASSRQRATNEKLF
TRBV7-8	TRBJ1-2	13	ASSQQPDTNYGYT
TRBV7-2	TRBJ2-3	19	ASSLARPGRASGRAEDTQY
TRBV9	TRBJ2-7	13	ASSVGPGGAYEQY
TRBV11-2	TRBJ2-5	12	ASSPRTAEETQY
TRBV5-1	TRBJ1-1	15	ASSLADRGQRNTEAF
TRBV27	.	13	ASSLRAGGLYEQY
TRBV11-2	TRBJ1-5	13	ASSLTGGEGQPQH
TRBV2	TRBJ1-5	13	ASSGGTGAYQPQH
TRBV7-3	TRBJ2-7	11	ASSLRTAGEQY
TRBV7-9	TRBJ2-1	13	ASSLVGGSYNEQF
TRBV28	TRBJ1-6	13	ASSFATGYNSPLH
TRBV9	TRBJ2-5	15	ASSVGGGLAGQETQY
TRBV18	TRBJ1-3	15	ASSPSQGRASGNTIY
TRBV7-3	TRBJ2-5	12	ASSLAGVGETQY
TRBV6-6	TRBJ1-3	14	ASKNQDYSSGNTIY
TRBV19	TRBJ1-1	14	ASSTRDRGYNTEAF
TRBV29-1	TRBJ1-5	11	SARDSPYQPQH
TRBV25-1	TRBJ2-7	10	ASSEFGHEQY
TRBV9	TRBJ1-6	14	ASSVDMGHYNSPLH
TRBV19	TRBJ2-2	12	ASSLRQGGGELF